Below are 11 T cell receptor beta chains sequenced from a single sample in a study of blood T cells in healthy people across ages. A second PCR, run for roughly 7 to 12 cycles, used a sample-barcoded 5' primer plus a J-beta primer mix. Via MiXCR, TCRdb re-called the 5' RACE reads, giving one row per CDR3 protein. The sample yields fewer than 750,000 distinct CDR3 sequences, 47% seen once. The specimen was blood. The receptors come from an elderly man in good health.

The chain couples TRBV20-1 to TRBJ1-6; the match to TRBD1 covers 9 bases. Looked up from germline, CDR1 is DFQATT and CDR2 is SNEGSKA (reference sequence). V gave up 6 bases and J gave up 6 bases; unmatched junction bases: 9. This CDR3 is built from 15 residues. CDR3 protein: CSASGTGYGNSPLHF. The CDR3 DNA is TGCAGTGCCTCCGGGACAGGGTATGGTAATTCACCCCTCCACTTT.

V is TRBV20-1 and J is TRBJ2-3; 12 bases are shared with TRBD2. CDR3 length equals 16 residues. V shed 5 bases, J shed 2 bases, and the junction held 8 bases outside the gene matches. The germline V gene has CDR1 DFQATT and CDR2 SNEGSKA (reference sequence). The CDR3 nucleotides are TGCAGTGCTGAAACCGGACTAGCGGGGAACACAGATACGCAGTATTTT. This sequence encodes CSAETGLAGNTDTQYF.

The CDR3, as DNA: TGTGCCAGCAGCTTTACCACGGGCTCCTACGAGCAGTACTTC. Translated, it gives CASSFTTGSYEQYF. The V and J genes are TRBV7-9 and TRBJ2-7; no clear D. Trimming left V 3 bases short and J 0 bases short, with 9 bases between. The germline V gene has CDR1 SEHNR and CDR2 FQNEAQ (reference sequence). The CDR3 sequence is 14 residues long.

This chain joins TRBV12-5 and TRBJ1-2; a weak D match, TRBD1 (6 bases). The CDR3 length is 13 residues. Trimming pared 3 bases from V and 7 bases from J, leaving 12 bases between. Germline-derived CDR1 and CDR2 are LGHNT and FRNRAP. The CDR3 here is CASGFLTGSGYTF. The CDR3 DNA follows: TGTGCTAGTGGTTTCTTAACAGGGTCTGGCTACACCTTC.

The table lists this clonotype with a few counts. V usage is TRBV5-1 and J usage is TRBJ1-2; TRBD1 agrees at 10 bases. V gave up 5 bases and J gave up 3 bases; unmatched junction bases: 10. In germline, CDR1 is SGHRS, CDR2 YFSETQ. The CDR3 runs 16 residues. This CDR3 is CASRLGTGASDYGYTF. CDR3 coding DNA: TGCGCCAGCAGACTCGGGACAGGGGCTTCCGACTATGGCTACACCTTC.

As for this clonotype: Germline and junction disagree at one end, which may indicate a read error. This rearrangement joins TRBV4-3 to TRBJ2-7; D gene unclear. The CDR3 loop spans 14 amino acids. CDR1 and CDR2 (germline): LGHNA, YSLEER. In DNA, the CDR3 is TGCGCCAACAGCCAAGATCTTGGGCTCTACGAGCAGTACTTC. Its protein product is CANSQDLGLYEQYF.

CDR3 sequence (DNA): TGCAGTTGCAGCGGGGTCTCCTACAATGAGCAGTTCTTC. Protein product: CSCSGVSYNEQFF. V usage is TRBV20-1 and J usage is TRBJ2-1; 7 bases fit TRBD2. Trimming removed 8 bases from V and 0 bases from J; junction bases left unmatched: 4. Germline V lookup: CDR1 DFQATT, CDR2 SNEGSKA (reference sequence). The CDR3 is made up of 13 amino acids.

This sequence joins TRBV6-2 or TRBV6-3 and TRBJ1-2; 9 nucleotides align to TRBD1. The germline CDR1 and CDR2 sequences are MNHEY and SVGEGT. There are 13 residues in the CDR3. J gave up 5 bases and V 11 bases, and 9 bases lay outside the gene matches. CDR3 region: CASASGTGYGYTF. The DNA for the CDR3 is TGTGCCTCAGCCTCCGGGACAGGGTATGGCTACACCTTC.

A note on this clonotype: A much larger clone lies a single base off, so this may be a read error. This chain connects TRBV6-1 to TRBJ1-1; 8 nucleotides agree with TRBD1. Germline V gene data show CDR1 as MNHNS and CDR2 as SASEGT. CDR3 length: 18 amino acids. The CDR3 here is CAGSQGAGFPSLNTEAFF. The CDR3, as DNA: TGTGCCGGCAGTCAGGGGGCGGGGTTCCCAAGCCTGAACACTGAAGCTTTCTTT.

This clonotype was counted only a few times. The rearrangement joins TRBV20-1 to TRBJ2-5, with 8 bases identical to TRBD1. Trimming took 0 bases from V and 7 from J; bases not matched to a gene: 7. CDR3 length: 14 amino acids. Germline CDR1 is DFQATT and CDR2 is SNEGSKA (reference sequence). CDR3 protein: CSAREGQGAATQYF. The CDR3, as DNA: TGCAGTGCTAGAGAGGGTCAGGGGGCCGCGACCCAGTACTTC.

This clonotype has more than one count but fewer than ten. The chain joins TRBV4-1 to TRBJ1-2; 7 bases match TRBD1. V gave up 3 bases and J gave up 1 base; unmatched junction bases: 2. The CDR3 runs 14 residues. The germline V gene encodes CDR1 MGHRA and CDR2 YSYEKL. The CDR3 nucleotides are TGCGCCAGCAGCCAGACAGGGAATAACTATGGCTACACCTTC. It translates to CASSQTGNNYGYTF.